The present T cell receptor (beta chain) was sequenced within a study of blood T cell repertoires in COVID-19. CDR3 length equals 13 residues. Trimming shortened V by 0 bases and J by 4 bases, and 8 bases separated the two germline ends. The V gene's germline CDR1 is SGHRS and CDR2 YFSETQ. Profiling relied on immunoSEQ multiplex PCR, and the TCRdb table lists in-frame clones only, not all of them. The data show 70,000 to 75,000 clones, with roughly 90% seen just once and just over 9% held by the top ten. The chain recombines TRBV5-1 with TRBJ2-7; no clear D gene. This receptor was obtained from a human donor in a cohort sampled during active COVID-19. The sequenced sample consisted of peripheral blood. The chain's CDR3 is CASSLGQMYEQYF. Written as DNA, the CDR3 is TGCGCCAGCAGCTTGGGGCAGATGTACGAGCAGTACTTC.